The present TCR beta chain was sequenced within a study of blood T cell repertoires in COVID-19 (dated by TCRdb to 2018 to 2020). With regard to the full study: Samples covering the acute and convalescent phases of COVID-19 were provided by collaborators in the United States, Italy and Spain. Where available, HLA class I and class II types were taken from metadata supplied by the sample provider and were not determined by assay-based typing. A freely available public database, intended as a resource for researchers studying the immune response to SARS-CoV-2, is where the repertoires were released. Samples were obtained from the ongoing ImmuneRACE study (first 160 participants) and from some 1,200 subjects provided by 6 global collaborators. Deeply sampled blood TCRbeta repertoires from subjects exposed to, actively infected with, or recovered from COVID-19 were included in the dataset. Nearly every sample came with metadata listing a de-identified subject ID, COVID-19 status, age in years and sex. The prospective study material was composed of cDNA or gDNA derived from T cells, B-cell-depleted T cells, or PBMCs.

About this clone: The target of this receptor is not known. No per-base quality is available; no much larger clone lies one base away.

Per the germline V gene, SGHTA is the CDR1 and FQGNSA is the CDR2. Deletion took 0 bases off V and 4 bases off J, with a span of 10 bases between the germline ends. Spanning cysteine to phenylalanine, the CDR3 consists of 15 amino acids. Left in the record is the CDR3 DNA by itself, 45 bases read in frame from the first base. In Seattle, one collaborating source enrolled patients while the infection was active and tracked those patients longitudinally over the course of disease. Collaborating institutions collected whole blood in K2EDTA tubes following their own protocols. For TCRbeta analysis, collaborators shipped samples as frozen whole blood, isolated PBMCs, or DNA extracted from either of those sample types. What the authors observed across the whole study: The amount of clinical and demographic metadata varied by source and participant and was provided uncurated.

The immunoSEQ Assay, a bias-controlled multiplex PCR, was used to amplify TCRbeta CDR3 regions from genomic DNA. For the original study's pipeline: Within the assay, amplification of reference gene primers was used to estimate how many nucleated cells each sample contained. Sequence reads were collapsed and filtered to measure the absolute abundance of every unique TCRbeta CDR3 rearrangement. For each sample, productive Simpson clonality was calculated as the square root of Simpson's diversity index across productive rearrangements. Held by TCRdb, this immuneACCESS table contains in-frame sequences only and omits some clones. Under half of the omission traces to an unresolved V gene where checked; the cause of the rest is unknown. The DNA was the basis for D and trimming; V, J and clone size are from that table. The sample includes approximately 400,000 clones, with more than 70% observed a single time. Around 13% of the sample is taken by the ten largest.

The rearrangement joined TRBV7-2 to TRBJ1-5; the D gene is perhaps TRBD1, on 5 matching bases. The sample was peripheral blood. This clonotype was obtained from a woman aged 50 to 65 with COVID-19, enrolled during active disease. The CDR3 reads as follows: CASSLAAGGNQPQHF. The nucleotide sequence reads TGTGCCAGCAGCTTAGCCGCTGGGGGGAATCAGCCCCAGCATTTT.